This T cell receptor beta chain is drawn from a study of control samples from healthy donors and cancer patients. The germline V gene encodes CDR1 SGDLS and CDR2 YYNGEE. V was shortened by 1 base and J by 5 bases, with 15 bases between the two germline ends. CDR3 size: 15 residues. Clones were read by immunoSEQ multiplex PCR, and TCRdb kept only the in-frame ones, dropping some. The sample carries under 150,000 clones, around 93% recorded once. V usage is TRBV9 and J usage is TRBJ2-5, with D possibly matching TRBD2 (5 bases). The clonotype originates from a man in his forties or fifties with head and neck cancer. Sequenced sample: PBMCs. The CDR3 DNA reads as TGTGCCAGCAGCGTACAGGTCGGGGAACGGGAGACCCAGTACTTC. This encodes CASSVQVGERETQYF. Complete variable domain (other parts from reference TRBV9 and TRBJ2-5): DSGVTQTPKHLITATGQRVTLRCSPRSGDLSVYWYQQSLDQGLQFLIQYYNGEERAKGNILERFSAQQFPDLHSELNLSSLELGDSALYFCASSVQVGERETQYFGPGTRLLVL.